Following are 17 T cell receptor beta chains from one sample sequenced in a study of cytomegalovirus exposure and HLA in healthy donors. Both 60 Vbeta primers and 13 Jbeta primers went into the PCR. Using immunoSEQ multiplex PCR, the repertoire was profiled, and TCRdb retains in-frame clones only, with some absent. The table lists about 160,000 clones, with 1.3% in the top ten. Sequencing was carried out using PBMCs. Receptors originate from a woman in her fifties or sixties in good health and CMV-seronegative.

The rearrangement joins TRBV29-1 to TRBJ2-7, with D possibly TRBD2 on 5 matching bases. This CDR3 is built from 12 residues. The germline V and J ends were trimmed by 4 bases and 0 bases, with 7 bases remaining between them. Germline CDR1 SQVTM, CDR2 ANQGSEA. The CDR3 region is CSVGGISYEQYF. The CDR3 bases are TGCAGCGTTGGAGGGATCTCCTACGAGCAGTACTTC.

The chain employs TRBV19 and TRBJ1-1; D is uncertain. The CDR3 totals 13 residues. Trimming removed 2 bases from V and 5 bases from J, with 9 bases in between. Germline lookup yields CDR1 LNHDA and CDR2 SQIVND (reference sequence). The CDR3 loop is CASSIFVSTEAFF. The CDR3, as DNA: TGTGCCAGTAGTATATTCGTCTCGACTGAAGCTTTCTTT.

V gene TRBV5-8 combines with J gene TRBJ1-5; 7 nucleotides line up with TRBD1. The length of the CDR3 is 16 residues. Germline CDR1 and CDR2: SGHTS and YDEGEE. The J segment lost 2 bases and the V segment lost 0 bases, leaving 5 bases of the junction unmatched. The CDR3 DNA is TGTGCCAGCAGCTTGGAACGACAGGGCGGCAATCAGCCCCAGCATTTT. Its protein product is CASSLERQGGNQPQHF.

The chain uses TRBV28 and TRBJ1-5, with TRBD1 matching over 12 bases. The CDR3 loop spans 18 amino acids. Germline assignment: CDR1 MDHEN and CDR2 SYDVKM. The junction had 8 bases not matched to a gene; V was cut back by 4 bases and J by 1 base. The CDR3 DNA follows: TGTGCCAGCAGTTCCGGGACAGGGGGCCCCGGGAGCAATCAGCCCCAGCATTTT. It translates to CASSSGTGGPGSNQPQHF.

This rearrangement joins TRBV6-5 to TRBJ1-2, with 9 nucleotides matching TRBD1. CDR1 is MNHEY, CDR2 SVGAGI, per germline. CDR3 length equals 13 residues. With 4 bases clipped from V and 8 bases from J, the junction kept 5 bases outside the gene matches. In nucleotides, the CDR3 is TGTGCCAGCAGTTTACAGGGGGCGCTGGGCTACACCTTC. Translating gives CASSLQGALGYTF.

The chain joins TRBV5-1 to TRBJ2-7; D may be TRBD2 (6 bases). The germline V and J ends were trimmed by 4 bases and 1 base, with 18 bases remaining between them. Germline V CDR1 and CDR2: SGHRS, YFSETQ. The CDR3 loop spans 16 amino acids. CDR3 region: CASSAATGVPSYEQYF. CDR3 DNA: TGCGCCAGCAGCGCGGCGACGGGAGTTCCGTCCTACGAGCAGTACTTC.

CDR3 sequence (DNA): TGTGCCATCAGTGAGGACGACAGGGGAACAGCCTATGGCTACACCTTC. Translated, it gives CAISEDDRGTAYGYTF. The chain links TRBV10-3 to TRBJ1-2, with 8 bases identical to TRBD1. With V trimmed by 2 bases and J by 4 bases, 9 bases remained unmatched. CDR1 is ENHRY and CDR2 is SYGVKD in the germline V gene. There are 16 residues in the CDR3.

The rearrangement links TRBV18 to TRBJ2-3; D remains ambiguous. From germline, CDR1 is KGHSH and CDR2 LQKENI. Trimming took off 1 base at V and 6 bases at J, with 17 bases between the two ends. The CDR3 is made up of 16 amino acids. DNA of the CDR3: TGTGCCAGCTCACCACTTAACCCAGCGATTTTGGATACGCAGTATTTT. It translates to CASSPLNPAILDTQYF.

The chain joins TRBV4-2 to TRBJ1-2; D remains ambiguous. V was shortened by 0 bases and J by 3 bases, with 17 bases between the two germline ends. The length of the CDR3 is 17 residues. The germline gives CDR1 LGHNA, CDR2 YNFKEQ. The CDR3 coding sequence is TGTGCCAGCAGCCAAGATAGAGAAGGCGGGGAGGACTATGGCTACACCTTC. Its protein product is CASSQDREGGEDYGYTF.

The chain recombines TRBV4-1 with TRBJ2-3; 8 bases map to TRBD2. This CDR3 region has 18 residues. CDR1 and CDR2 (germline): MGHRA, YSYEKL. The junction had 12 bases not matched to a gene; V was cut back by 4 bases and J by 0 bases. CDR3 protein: CASSPHGRVGYSTDTQYF. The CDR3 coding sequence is TGCGCCAGCAGCCCCCACGGGAGGGTAGGGTACAGCACAGATACGCAGTATTTT.

The CDR3, as DNA: TGTGCCAGCAGCAAGGGCAGGGGGCAGACAGATACGCAGTATTTT. This encodes CASSKGRGQTDTQYF. The chain joins TRBV21-1 to TRBJ2-3; the D call of TRBD1 is as the table states it, not checked on the DNA. TRBV21-1 constitutes a pseudogene. CDR3 size: 15 residues.

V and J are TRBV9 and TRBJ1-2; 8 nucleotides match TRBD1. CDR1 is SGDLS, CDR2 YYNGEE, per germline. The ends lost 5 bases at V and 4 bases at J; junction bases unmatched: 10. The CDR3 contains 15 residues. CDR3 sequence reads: CASRRDRGPSYGYTF. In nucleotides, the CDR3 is TGTGCCAGCAGGCGTGACAGGGGTCCAAGCTATGGCTACACCTTC.

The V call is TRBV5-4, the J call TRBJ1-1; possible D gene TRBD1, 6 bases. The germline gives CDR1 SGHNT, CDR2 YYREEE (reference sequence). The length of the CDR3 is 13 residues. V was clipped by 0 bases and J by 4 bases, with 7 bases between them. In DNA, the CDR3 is TGTGCCAGCAGCTTGGGGACAGTCACTGAAGCTTTCTTT. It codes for CASSLGTVTEAFF.

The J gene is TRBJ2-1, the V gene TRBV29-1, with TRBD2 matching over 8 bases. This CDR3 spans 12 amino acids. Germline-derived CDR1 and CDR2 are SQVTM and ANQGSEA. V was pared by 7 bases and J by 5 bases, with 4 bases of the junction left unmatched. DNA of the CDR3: TGCAGCGCGGGGGGGTTGGACAATGAGCAGTTCTTC. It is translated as CSAGGLDNEQFF.

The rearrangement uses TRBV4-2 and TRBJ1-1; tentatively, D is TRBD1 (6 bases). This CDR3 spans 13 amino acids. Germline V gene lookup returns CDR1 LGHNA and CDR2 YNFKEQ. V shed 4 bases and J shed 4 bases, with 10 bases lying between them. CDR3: CASSLQGFTEAFF. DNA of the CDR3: TGTGCCAGCAGCCTACAGGGATTCACTGAAGCTTTCTTT.

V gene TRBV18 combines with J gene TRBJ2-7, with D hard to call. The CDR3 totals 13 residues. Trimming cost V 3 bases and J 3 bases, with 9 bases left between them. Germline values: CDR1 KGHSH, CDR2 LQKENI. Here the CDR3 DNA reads TGTGCCAGCTCACCCTTTCACAACTACGAGCAGTACTTC. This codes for CASSPFHNYEQYF.

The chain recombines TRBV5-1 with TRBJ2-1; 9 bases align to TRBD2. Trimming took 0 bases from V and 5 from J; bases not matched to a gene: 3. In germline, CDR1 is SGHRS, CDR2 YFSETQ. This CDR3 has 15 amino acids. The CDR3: CASSLGSGGDNEQFF. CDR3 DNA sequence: TGCGCCAGCAGCTTGGGTAGCGGGGGTGACAATGAGCAGTTCTTC.